The source of this TCR beta chain is a study of shared clonotypes between healthy human individuals. Measured with immunoSEQ multiplex PCR; TCRdb has only the in-frame clones, and not every one. The sample contains 550,000 to 750,000 clones, nearly 97% of which appear only once. With V trimmed by 7 bases and J by 4 bases, 9 bases remained unmatched. This CDR3 is built from 15 residues. CD8 cells classed as naive were CD45RO-negative and positively selected for CCR7, excluding terminally differentiated effector memory CD45RA+ cells. The origin of this receptor is a woman under 40 in good health. The sequenced material came from naive CD8+ T cells sorted from blood. The chain links TRBV5-3 to TRBJ1-3; 9 bases agree with TRBD1. TRBV5-3 counts as an open reading frame of uncertain function. CDR3 nucleotide sequence: TGTGCCAGACCAAAGAGGGACAGGGCAGGAAACACCATATATTTT. It is translated as CARPKRDRAGNTIYF.